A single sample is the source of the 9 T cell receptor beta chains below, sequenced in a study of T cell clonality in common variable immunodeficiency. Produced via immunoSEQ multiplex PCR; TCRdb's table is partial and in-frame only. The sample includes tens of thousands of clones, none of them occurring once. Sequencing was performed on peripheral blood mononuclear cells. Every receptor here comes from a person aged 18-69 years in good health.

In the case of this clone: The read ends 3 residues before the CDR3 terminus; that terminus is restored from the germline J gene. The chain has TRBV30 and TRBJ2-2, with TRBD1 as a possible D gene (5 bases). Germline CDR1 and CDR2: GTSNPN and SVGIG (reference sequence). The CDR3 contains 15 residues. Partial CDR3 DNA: TGTGCCTGGAGCGAAGACAGACGGTATAATGAAAAG. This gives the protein CAWSEDRRYNEK. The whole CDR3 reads CAWSEDRRYNEKLFF.

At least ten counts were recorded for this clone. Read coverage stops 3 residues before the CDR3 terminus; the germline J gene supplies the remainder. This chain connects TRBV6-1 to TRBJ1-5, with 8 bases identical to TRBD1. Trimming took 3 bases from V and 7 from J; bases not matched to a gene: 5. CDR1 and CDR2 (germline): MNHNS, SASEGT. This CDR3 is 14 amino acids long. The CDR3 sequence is CASSETRQGQPQHF. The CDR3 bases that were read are TGTGCCAGCAGTGAGACACGACAGGGGCAGCCC.

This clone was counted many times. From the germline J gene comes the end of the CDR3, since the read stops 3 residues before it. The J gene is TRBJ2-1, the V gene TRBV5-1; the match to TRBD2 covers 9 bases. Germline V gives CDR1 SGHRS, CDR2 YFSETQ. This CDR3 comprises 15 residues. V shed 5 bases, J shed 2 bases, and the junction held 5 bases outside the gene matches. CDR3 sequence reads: CASSPGTSTYNEQFF. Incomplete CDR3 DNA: TGCGCCAGCAGTCCGGGGACTAGCACCTACAATGAG. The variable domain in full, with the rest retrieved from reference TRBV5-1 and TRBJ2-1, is KAGVTQTPRYLIKTRGQQVTLSCSPISGHRSVSWYQQTPGQGLQFLFEYFSETQRNKGNFPGRFSGRQFSNSRSEMNVSTLELGDSALYLCASSPGTSTYNEQFFGPGTRLTVL.

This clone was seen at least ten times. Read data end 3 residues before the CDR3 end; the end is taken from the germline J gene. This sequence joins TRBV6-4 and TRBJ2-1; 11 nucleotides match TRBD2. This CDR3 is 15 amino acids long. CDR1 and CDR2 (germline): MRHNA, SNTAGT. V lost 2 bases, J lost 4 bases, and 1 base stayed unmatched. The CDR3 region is CASSDTSGSYNEQFF. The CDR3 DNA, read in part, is TGTGCCAGCAGTGACACTAGCGGGAGTTACAATGAG.

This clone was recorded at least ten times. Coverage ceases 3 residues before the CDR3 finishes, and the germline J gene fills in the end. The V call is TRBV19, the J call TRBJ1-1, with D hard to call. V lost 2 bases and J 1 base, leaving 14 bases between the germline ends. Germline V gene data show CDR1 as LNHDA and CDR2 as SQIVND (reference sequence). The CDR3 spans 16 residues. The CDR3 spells CASSIQSGQRNTEAFF. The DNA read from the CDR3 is TGTGCCAGTAGTATACAGAGTGGGCAGAGGAACACTGAA. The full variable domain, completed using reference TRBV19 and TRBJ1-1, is DGGITQSPKYLFRKEGQNVTLSCEQNLNHDAMYWYRQDPGQGLRLIYYSQIVNDFQKGDIAEGYSVSREKKESFPLTVTSAQKNPTAFYLCASSIQSGQRNTEAFFGQGTRLTVV.

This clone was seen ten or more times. CDR3 DNA (partial): TGTGCCAGCAGCCAAGTAGTGAAGAAGAGCGTTAGAGATACG. Amino acids: CASSQVVKKSVRDT. The full CDR3 protein is CASSQVVKKSVRDTQYF. V usage is TRBV14 and J usage is TRBJ2-3; D unresolved. The read falls 3 residues short of the CDR3 end, and the missing part is taken from the germline J gene. Germline CDR1 SGHDN, CDR2 FVKESK. The CDR3 length is 17 residues. Trimming stripped 1 base from V and 5 bases from J, with 19 bases between.

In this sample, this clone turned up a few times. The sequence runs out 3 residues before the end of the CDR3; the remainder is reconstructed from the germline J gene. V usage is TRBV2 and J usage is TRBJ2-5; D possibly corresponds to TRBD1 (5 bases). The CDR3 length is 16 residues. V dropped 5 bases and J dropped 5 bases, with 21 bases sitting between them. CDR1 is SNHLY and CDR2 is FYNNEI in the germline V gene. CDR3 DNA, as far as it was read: TGTGCCAGCAGTTCCCTCGTAATAGGGGTAGTGGAGACC. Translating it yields CASSSLVIGVVET. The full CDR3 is CASSSLVIGVVETQYF.

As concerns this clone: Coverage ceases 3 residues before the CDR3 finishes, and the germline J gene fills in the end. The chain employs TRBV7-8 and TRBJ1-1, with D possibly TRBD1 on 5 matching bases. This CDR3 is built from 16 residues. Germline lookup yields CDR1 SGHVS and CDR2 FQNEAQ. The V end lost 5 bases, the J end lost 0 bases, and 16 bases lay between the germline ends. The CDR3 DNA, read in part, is TGTGCCAGCAGCCCATCAACAGGTCCATTGAACACTGAA. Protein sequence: CASSPSTGPLNTE. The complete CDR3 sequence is CASSPSTGPLNTEAFF.

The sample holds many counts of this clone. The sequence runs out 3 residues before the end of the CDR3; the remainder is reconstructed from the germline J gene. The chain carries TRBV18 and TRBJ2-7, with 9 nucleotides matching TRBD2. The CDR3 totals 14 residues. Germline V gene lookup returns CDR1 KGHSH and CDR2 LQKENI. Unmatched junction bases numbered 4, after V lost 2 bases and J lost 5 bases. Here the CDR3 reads CASSPEASGNEQYF. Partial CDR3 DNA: TGTGCCAGCTCACCAGAGGCTAGCGGGAACGAG.